Presented here are 25 T cell receptor beta chains from one specimen sequenced in a study of shared clonotypes between healthy human individuals. Sequenced by immunoSEQ multiplex PCR; TCRdb stores in-frame clones only, minus some. The sample records over a million clones, about 96% being singletons. The sequencing sample was made of naive CD4+ T cells sorted from blood. Documented subset: CD45RA+ positively selected. These receptors were collected from a young man in good health.

As concerns this clone: Other DNA sequences of this sample code for an identical CDR3. The chain recombines TRBV5-1 with TRBJ2-3; D possibly corresponds to TRBD1 (5 bases). The germline V and J ends were trimmed by 2 bases and 2 bases, with 12 bases remaining between them. The germline V gene encodes CDR1 SGHRS and CDR2 YFSETQ. The CDR3 has 15 amino acids. The CDR3 DNA sequence: TGCGCCAGCAGCTTTCAGGGCCGCTTCACAGATACGCAGTATTTT. As protein: CASSFQGRFTDTQYF.

The genes are TRBV5-1 and TRBJ2-1, with 7 nucleotides matching TRBD1. The CDR3 spans 16 residues. V lost 5 bases and J lost 6; bases outside the gene matches: 14. From germline, CDR1 is SGHRS and CDR2 YFSETQ. CDR3 sequence (DNA): TGCGCCAGCAGATTCGCAGGGGGACGACTGGGCAATGAGCAGTTCTTC. It specifies CASRFAGGRLGNEQFF. Variable domain in full (rest from reference TRBV5-1 and TRBJ2-1): KAGVTQTPRYLIKTRGQQVTLSCSPISGHRSVSWYQQTPGQGLQFLFEYFSETQRNKGNFPGRFSGRQFSNSRSEMNVSTLELGDSALYLCASRFAGGRLGNEQFFGPGTRLTVL.

J is TRBJ2-1 and V is TRBV15; TRBD2 matches 8 bases. The germline V gene encodes CDR1 LNHNV and CDR2 YYDKDF (reference sequence). V shed 3 bases and J 5 bases; nucleotides not matched to a gene: 3. This CDR3 region has 14 residues. In nucleotides, the CDR3 is TGTGCCACCAGCAGGGAACTAGCGGACAATGAGCAGTTCTTC. This gives the protein CATSRELADNEQFF.

This chain links TRBV19 with TRBJ1-3; D might be TRBD1 (5 bases). Germline lookup yields CDR1 LNHDA and CDR2 SQIVND (reference sequence). The CDR3 sequence is 15 residues long. Between the trimmed V and J ends, which lost 3 bases and 2 bases, there was a span of 11 bases. DNA for the CDR3: TGTGCCAGTAGTATTCAGGGAGTAACTGGAAACACCATATATTTT. Amino acid sequence: CASSIQGVTGNTIYF. The full variable domain, in which reference TRBV19 and TRBJ1-3 provide the parts outside the CDR3, is DGGITQSPKYLFRKEGQNVTLSCEQNLNHDAMYWYRQDPGQGLRLIYYSQIVNDFQKGDIAEGYSVSREKKESFPLTVTSAQKNPTAFYLCASSIQGVTGNTIYFGEGSWLTVV.

This chain links TRBV5-1 with TRBJ1-2; a possible D gene is TRBD1 (5 bases). V lost 0 bases to trimming and J lost 7 bases, with 13 bases between them. Per germline, CDR1 SGHRS and CDR2 YFSETQ. The CDR3 contains 14 residues. CDR3 bases: TGCGCCAGCAGCTTGGGCACGGGGCTGGGTGGCTACACCTTC. Its protein is CASSLGTGLGGYTF.

The sample holds one count of this clone. This chain joins TRBV5-1 and TRBJ2-7; the match to TRBD2 covers 13 bases. Germline V gives CDR1 SGHRS, CDR2 YFSETQ. The CDR3 is 15 residues long. J gave up 4 bases and V 4 bases, and 5 bases lay outside the gene matches. The CDR3 protein is CASSLGTSGNYEQYF. The CDR3 DNA is TGCGCCAGCAGCCTTGGGACTAGCGGGAATTACGAGCAGTACTTC.

The rearrangement uses TRBV7-2 and TRBJ2-3; the match to TRBD2 covers 9 bases. The CDR3 loop spans 17 amino acids. Germline CDR1 and CDR2: SGHTA and FQGNSA. V shed 1 base and J 2 bases; nucleotides not matched to a gene: 7. The CDR3 bases are TGTGCCAGCAGCTTAGATTTTGCTAGCGGGACCACAGATACGCAGTATTTT. Translation gives CASSLDFASGTTDTQYF.

This sequence joins TRBV5-4 and TRBJ2-1, with 16 bases that match TRBD2. This CDR3 is built from 18 residues. Trimming cost V 4 bases and J 0 bases; bases outside gene matches: 4. Germline CDR1 and CDR2: SGHNT and YYREEE (reference sequence). The CDR3 bases are TGTGCCAGCAGCATGGGACTAGCGGGAGGGAGCTCCTACAATGAGCAGTTCTTC. Protein: CASSMGLAGGSSYNEQFF.

The V call is TRBV11-2, the J call TRBJ2-2; the D gene is possibly TRBD1 (5 bases). Looked up from germline, CDR1 is SGHAT and CDR2 is FQNNGV. This CDR3 has 17 residues. The V end was cut by 5 bases, the J end by 4 bases, with 20 bases between. This CDR3 is CASSELGHTRSTGELFF. The CDR3 DNA is TGTGCCAGCAGCGAATTGGGGCATACCAGATCCACCGGGGAGCTGTTTTTT.

V and J are TRBV10-2 and TRBJ2-1, with 13 bases fitting TRBD2. After removal of 2 bases from V and 9 bases from J, the junction contained 13 bases not matched to a gene. Per germline, CDR1 WSHSY and CDR2 SAAADI. CDR3 length equals 18 residues. The CDR3 spells CASSELLLGTSGDGEQFF. CDR3 bases: TGCGCCAGCAGTGAGCTCTTACTTGGGACTAGCGGGGACGGTGAGCAGTTCTTC.

To note about this clone: Distinct nucleotide sequences in the sample also encode this CDR3. The chain combines TRBV6-1 with TRBJ1-1, with D uncertain. V was clipped by 2 bases and J by 0 bases, with 4 bases between them. The CDR3 is 13 amino acids. The germline gives CDR1 MNHNS, CDR2 SASEGT. CDR3 DNA sequence: TGTGCCAGCAGTGAAACACTGAACACTGAAGCTTTCTTT. This codes for CASSETLNTEAFF.

This clone was seen a handful of times. The genes are TRBV10-1 and TRBJ2-3; D unresolved. The V gene lost 2 bases and the J gene lost 6 bases, with 3 bases spanning the gap. This CDR3 is 11 amino acids long. Germline-derived CDR1 and CDR2 are WNHNN and SYGVQD (reference sequence). The CDR3 reads CASSEGDTQYF. The DNA of the CDR3 is TGCGCCAGCAGTGAGGGGGATACGCAGTATTTT.

The J gene is TRBJ1-2, the V gene TRBV19; D gene ambiguous. The CDR3 length is 14 residues. Germline V lookup: CDR1 LNHDA, CDR2 SQIVND (reference sequence). V lost 3 bases and J 5 bases, leaving 13 bases between the germline ends. The CDR3 nucleotides read TGTGCCAGTAGTATGTTGGGTGGGAGATATGGCTACACCTTC. Protein sequence: CASSMLGGRYGYTF.

V is TRBV5-4 and J is TRBJ2-4, with TRBD2 identical over 14 bases. The V segment lost 3 bases and the J segment 6 bases; nucleotides outside the gene matches: 2. In germline, CDR1 is SGHNT, CDR2 YYREEE (reference sequence). This CDR3 spans 15 amino acids. CDR3 loop: CASSSGLAGVNIQYF. As DNA, the CDR3 is TGTGCCAGCAGCTCGGGACTAGCGGGAGTAAACATTCAGTACTTC.

The chain recombines TRBV7-2 with TRBJ2-2; 8 nucleotides agree with TRBD2. The CDR3 runs to 16 residues. J lost 6 bases, V lost 0 bases, and 6 bases had no gene match. CDR1 and CDR2 from the germline V gene are SGHTA and FQGNSA. CDR3 coding DNA: TGTGCCAGCAGCTTAGCTCGAGCGGGAGTCCCCGGGGAGCTGTTTTTT. It specifies CASSLARAGVPGELFF.

This clone has only one observation. The rearrangement uses TRBV9 and TRBJ2-7; the match to TRBD2 covers 11 bases. In germline, CDR1 is SGDLS, CDR2 YYNGEE. V gave up 6 bases and J gave up 5 bases; unmatched junction bases: 7. CDR3 size: 14 residues. The CDR3 DNA reads as TGTGCCAGCAATAGCGGGAGGGGGTCCGACGAGCAGTACTTC. Amino acid sequence: CASNSGRGSDEQYF.

V is TRBV5-1 and J is TRBJ1-1; D gene ambiguous. V lost 1 base and J 1 base, leaving 5 bases between the germline ends. Germline CDR1 SGHRS, CDR2 YFSETQ. The CDR3 contains 13 residues. The CDR3 bases are TGCGCCAGCAGCTTGAAGGCGAACACTGAAGCTTTCTTT. Its protein is CASSLKANTEAFF. The full variable domain, in which reference TRBV5-1 and TRBJ1-1 provide the parts outside the CDR3, is KAGVTQTPRYLIKTRGQQVTLSCSPISGHRSVSWYQQTPGQGLQFLFEYFSETQRNKGNFPGRFSGRQFSNSRSEMNVSTLELGDSALYLCASSLKANTEAFFGQGTRLTVV.

This chain links TRBV28 with TRBJ1-4; D not certain. The V gene's germline CDR1 is MDHEN and CDR2 SYDVKM. With 5 bases removed from V and 7 bases from J, the gap between germline ends came to 11 bases. The CDR3 has 13 residues. The CDR3 loop is CASSAPQAEKLFF. In nucleotides, the CDR3 is TGTGCCAGCAGTGCTCCCCAGGCTGAAAAACTGTTTTTT.

The gene calls are TRBV5-5 and TRBJ1-2; possibly TRBD1 for D (6 bases). Germline-derived CDR1 and CDR2 are SGHKS and YYEKEE (reference sequence). The CDR3 length is 15 residues. The V and J ends lost 4 bases and 4 bases respectively, with 17 bases between them. The CDR3: CASSVDRLRPYGYTF. CDR3 sequence (DNA): TGTGCCAGCAGCGTAGACAGGCTACGCCCCTATGGCTACACCTTC.

This clone was recorded only once. J is TRBJ1-3 and V is TRBV10-3; possible D gene TRBD1, 6 bases. This CDR3 has 14 amino acids. V was cut by 3 bases and J by 3 bases, with 9 bases left in between. Germline assignment: CDR1 ENHRY and CDR2 SYGVKD. The CDR3 bases are TGTGCCATCAGTGAAACAGGGCGTGGAAACACCATATATTTT. As protein: CAISETGRGNTIYF.

This chain connects TRBV27 to TRBJ2-2; possibly TRBD1 or TRBD2 for D (6 bases each). V was cut by 3 bases and J by 0 bases, with 8 bases left in between. The CDR3 covers 15 residues. CDR1 and CDR2 (germline): MNHEY, SMNVEV (reference sequence). The CDR3 loop reads CASSFGGANTGELFF. The CDR3 DNA follows: TGTGCCAGCAGTTTCGGGGGCGCGAACACCGGGGAGCTGTTTTTT.

The chain carries TRBV28 and TRBJ2-5; D remains unclear. Deletions cut 3 bases from V and 3 bases from J, with 5 bases between. The germline CDR1 and CDR2 sequences are MDHEN and SYDVKM. The CDR3 runs to 12 residues. The CDR3 region has the DNA TGTGCCAGCAGTTTTTGGGAAGAGACCCAGTACTTC. Residues: CASSFWEETQYF. Full variable domain (outside the CDR3, taken from reference TRBV28 and TRBJ2-5): DVKVTQSSRYLVKRTGEKVFLECVQDMDHENMFWYRQDPGLGLRLIYFSYDVKMKEKGDIPEGYSVSREKKERFSLILESASTNQTSMYLCASSFWEETQYFGPGTRLLVL.

V usage is TRBV30 and J usage is TRBJ2-7, with 12 bases that match TRBD1. Germline loops: CDR1 GTSNPN, CDR2 SVGIG (reference sequence). Losses at the gene ends were 0 bases for V and 7 bases for J; bases not matched to a gene: 10. This CDR3 comprises 16 residues. CDR3: CAWSVKRDRGLGEQYF. CDR3 sequence (DNA): TGTGCCTGGAGTGTCAAAAGGGACAGGGGGCTCGGGGAGCAGTACTTC.

This clone was counted a single time. The same CDR3 is also encoded by other DNA sequences in this sample. The V call is TRBV9, the J call TRBJ2-3; no clear D. Germline assignment: CDR1 SGDLS and CDR2 YYNGEE. The germline V and J ends were trimmed by 0 bases and 6 bases, with 5 bases remaining between them. This CDR3 spans 12 amino acids. The CDR3 bases are TGTGCCAGCAGCGTAGCGCCGGATACGCAGTATTTT. As protein: CASSVAPDTQYF. Filled out from reference TRBV9 and TRBJ2-3, the complete variable domain reads DSGVTQTPKHLITATGQRVTLRCSPRSGDLSVYWYQQSLDQGLQFLIQYYNGEERAKGNILERFSAQQFPDLHSELNLSSLELGDSALYFCASSVAPDTQYFGPGTRLTVL.

As DNA, the CDR3 is TGTGCCACCAGCAGAGATTGGCTAGCTGTTACAATGGAGCAGTTCTTC. This sequence encodes CATSRDWLAVTMEQFF. The V and J genes are TRBV15 and TRBJ2-1; D is perhaps TRBD2 (5 bases). CDR3 size: 16 residues. Germline CDR1 reads LNHNV; CDR2 reads YYDKDF (reference sequence). Deletions cut 0 bases from V and 10 bases from J, with 19 bases between.